Listed below are T cell receptor beta chains from one sample, sequenced in a study of blood T cell repertoires in COVID-19. The method was immunoSEQ multiplex PCR; TCRdb's version includes in-frame clones alone and lacks a portion of them. The sample includes 250,000 to 300,000 clones, approximately 91% seen only once; the top ten take over 2%. The sequencing input was peripheral blood. The receptors stem from a woman in her thirties with COVID-19, enrolled during active disease. CDR3s include the opening cysteine and the closing phenylalanine or tryptophan. D genes are given only for firm matches. Size is stated for part of the rows, as once, few or many counts, or as a class when the clone is expanded.

length	V	J	D	size	DNA	CDR3
12	TRBV25-1	TRBJ2-7	TRBD2	-	TGTGCCAGCCAGCGGGAGGGCTACGAGCAGTACTTC	CASQREGYEQYF
17	TRBV28	TRBJ1-1	-	-	TGTGCCAGCAGTTTAACGGGGGGCGCGGGGCAAAACACTGAAGCTTTCTTT	CASSLTGGAGQNTEAFF
16	TRBV7-6	TRBJ2-1	TRBD2	-	TGTGCCAGCAGCTTAGGGACTAGCGGGAAACGTCATGAGCAGTTCTTC	CASSLGTSGKRHEQFF
15	TRBV3-1/TRBV3-2	TRBJ2-7	-	-	TGTGCCAGCAGCCAAGAGGGCGGACTACCCTACGAGCAGTACTTC	CASSQEGGLPYEQYF
15	TRBV27	TRBJ1-2	-	-	TGTGCCAGCAGTTTGGGGAGGCAGGGACGCTATGGCTACACCTTC	CASSLGRQGRYGYTF
18	TRBV29-1	TRBJ1-1	TRBD1	-	TGCAGCGTTGAAGACAGGCCCCGGGACAGGGGGGATCACACTGAAGCTTTCTTT	CSVEDRPRDRGDHTEAFF
15	TRBV25-1	TRBJ2-1	TRBD1	once	TGTGCCAGCAGGGACGACAGGGGCTCCTACAATGAGCAGTTCTTC	CASRDDRGSYNEQFF
13	TRBV29-1	TRBJ2-3	-	-	TGCAGCGTACAAGTGGCCTCCAGAGATACGCAGTATTTT	CSVQVASRDTQYF
15	TRBV27	TRBJ1-1	TRBD1	once	TGTGCCACCTCCCTTATGACAGGGGGGAACACTGAAGCTTTCTTT	CATSLMTGGNTEAFF
14	TRBV5-1	TRBJ1-2	-	-	TGCGCCAGCAGTACTACAGGGTCTCAGTATGGCTACACCTTC	CASSTTGSQYGYTF
15	TRBV12-2	TRBJ1-3	-	-	TGTGCAAGTCTCGAGGACAGGGGGCATGGAAACACCATATATTTT	CASLEDRGHGNTIYF
17	TRBV6-1	TRBJ2-7	TRBD1	-	TGTGCCAGCAGTGAAGATTTTGCCGGGACAGGGGGTATCGAGCAGTACTTC	CASSEDFAGTGGIEQYF
15	TRBV11-2	TRBJ1-2	-	-	TGTGCCAGCAGCTATCCCGACACGCGCATCTATGGCTACACCTTC	CASSYPDTRIYGYTF
14	TRBV3-1/TRBV3-2	TRBJ1-1	TRBD1	-	TGTGCCAGCAGCCGAGGACAGGCGAACACTGAAGCTTTCTTT	CASSRGQANTEAFF
16	TRBV11-2	TRBJ2-7	TRBD2	-	TGTGCCAGCAGCTTAGATCTAGCTAGCGGGAGCCACGAGCAGTACTTC	CASSLDLASGSHEQYF
12	TRBV11-2	TRBJ2-1	-	-	TGTGCCAGCAGCCCCCGGGACTTTGAGCAGTTCTTC	CASSPRDFEQFF
17	TRBV18	TRBJ2-1	TRBD2	-	TGTGCCAGCTCACCTGAGGGACTAGCGGGTCTCTACAATGAGCAGTTCTTC	CASSPEGLAGLYNEQFF
17	TRBV10-2	TRBJ2-7	TRBD2	-	TGCGCCAGCAGTGAGTCGGGGCTAGGCGGGAGCCTATACGAGCAGTACTTC	CASSESGLGGSLYEQYF
15	TRBV28	TRBJ2-1	-	-	TGTGCCAGCAGTTTGGCGGGGCTGTCGGGGAATGAGCAGTTCTTC	CASSLAGLSGNEQFF
13	TRBV9	TRBJ2-7	-	-	TGTGCCAGCAGCGTAGTTAGCGGCCACGAGCAGTACTTC	CASSVVSGHEQYF
15	TRBV18	TRBJ1-1	TRBD1	-	TGTGCCAGCTCACCAGACAGGGGGAGGGTTACTGAAGCTTTCTTT	CASSPDRGRVTEAFF
13	TRBV7-2	TRBJ1-5	-	-	TGTGCCGTGGGGCAGGGCCCAAATCAGCCCCAGCATTTT	CAVGQGPNQPQHF
14	TRBV28	TRBJ2-7	-	-	TGTGCCAGCAGTTTGAGACTCCCCCCCTACGAGCAGTACTTC	CASSLRLPPYEQYF
16	TRBV21-1	TRBJ2-7	-	few	TGTGCCAGCAGCAAAGGTAGAGCTATCTTAGGGGACGAGCAGTACTTC	CASSKGRAILGDEQYF
15	TRBV6-5	TRBJ2-2	TRBD1	-	TGTGCCAGCAGTCTCCGGGACAGGGACACCGGGGAGCTGTTTTTT	CASSLRDRDTGELFF
15	TRBV30	TRBJ2-3	TRBD1	-	TGTGCCTGGAGGGCGACAGGGGGGCGCACAGATACGCAGTATTTT	CAWRATGGRTDTQYF
12	TRBV6-5	TRBJ2-2	-	-	TGTGCCAGCAGTTTCTTGCGAGGGGAGCTGTTTTTT	CASSFLRGELFF
15	TRBV2	TRBJ1-6	-	once	TGTGCCAGCAGAAGTAAGGACAGTGCCAATTCACCCCTCCACTTT	CASRSKDSANSPLHF
15	TRBV28	TRBJ1-5	TRBD1	-	TGTGCCAGCAGTTTATACAGGGGTCCGAATCAGCCCCAGCATTTT	CASSLYRGPNQPQHF
16	TRBV6-1	TRBJ2-7	TRBD1	-	TGTGCCAGCAGTCAAGGACTCACAGGGGGGTACTACGAGCAGTACTTC	CASSQGLTGGYYEQYF
16	TRBV27	TRBJ2-5	TRBD2	-	TGTGCCAGCAGATCCGGGACTAGCGGGAGTGTTAAGACCCAGTACTTC	CASRSGTSGSVKTQYF
16	TRBV30	TRBJ1-2	-	-	TGTGCCTGGAGTGGACTCAATGAGCAGGGAGGAAGGGGCTACACCTTC	CAWSGLNEQGGRGYTF
13	TRBV1	TRBJ2-3	-	once	TGCACCAGGATTACGGCGGTCACAGATACGCAGTATTTT	CTRITAVTDTQYF
16	TRBV11-3	TRBJ2-3	TRBD2	-	TGTGCCAGCAGCTTAGATACTAGCGGGAGAGGAGATACGCAGTATTTT	CASSLDTSGRGDTQYF
16	TRBV4-2	TRBJ2-1	TRBD2	-	TGTGCCAGCAGCCAGGATCGAGCGGGAGCGTATAATGAGCAGTTCTTC	CASSQDRAGAYNEQFF
13	TRBV24-1	TRBJ1-2	TRBD1	-	TGTGCCACCAGTGGACCGACAGGGAATGGCTACACCTTC	CATSGPTGNGYTF
18	TRBV4-2	TRBJ1-6	-	once	TGTGCCAGCAGCCAAGATTTGGGGAGGGTCTCCTATAATTCACCCCTCCACTTT	CASSQDLGRVSYNSPLHF
14	TRBV5-6	TRBJ1-2	TRBD1	-	TGTGCCAGCAGCTTGCGGGACAGGGGTTATGGCTACACCTTC	CASSLRDRGYGYTF
15	TRBV19	TRBJ2-7	TRBD1	few	TGTGCCAGTAGTTTTACCGGGACAGGGAACCACGAGCAGTACTTC	CASSFTGTGNHEQYF
15	TRBV27	TRBJ2-7	TRBD1	-	TGTGCCAGCAGTTCAACCGGGACAGGGACCTACGAGCAGTACTTC	CASSSTGTGTYEQYF
19	TRBV5-1	TRBJ2-2	TRBD2	few	TGCGCCAGCAGCCCCCGGACTAGCGGCTCCATATGGGTTCCCGGGGAGCTGTTTTTT	CASSPRTSGSIWVPGELFF
16	TRBV5-4	TRBJ1-1	-	-	TGTGCCAGCAGTGAAGAGGGCCGGACGGCTTACACTGAAGCTTTCTTT	CASSEEGRTAYTEAFF
15	TRBV24-1	TRBJ2-1	TRBD1	-	TGTGCCACCAGTGATACAGGGGGCAACGACAATGAGCAGTTCTTC	CATSDTGGNDNEQFF
16	TRBV3-1/TRBV3-2	TRBJ2-1	-	-	TGTGCCAGCAGCCAAGTTAGGGGGAGGGGCTACAATGAGCAGTTCTTC	CASSQVRGRGYNEQFF
15	TRBV7-9	TRBJ1-6	TRBD1	many	TGTGCCAGCAGCGATATGACAGGGCAGAATTCACCCCTCCACTTT	CASSDMTGQNSPLHF
14	TRBV12-5	TRBJ2-5	-	-	TGTGCTAGTGGAACCCCTAGTCCCCAAGAGACCCAGTACTTC	CASGTPSPQETQYF
18	TRBV23-1	TRBJ1-4	-	-	TGCGCCAGCAGTCCGCTGTCAGGCGGGGAAAAGACTAATGAAAAACTGTTTTTT	CASSPLSGGEKTNEKLFF
15	TRBV3-1/TRBV3-2	TRBJ1-2	-	-	TGTGCCAGCAGCCAACGGGCGGGGCAGGGCTATGGCTACACCTTC	CASSQRAGQGYGYTF
16	TRBV2	TRBJ2-7	TRBD1	-	TGTGCCAGCAGTGAATGGGCCCAGGGGGCCACCTACGAGCAGTACTTC	CASSEWAQGATYEQYF